This T cell receptor (beta chain) was sequenced in a study of T-cell memory formation after mild COVID-19. MiXCR, run by TCRdb on the 5' RACE reads, gives a single entry per CDR3 protein. The sample consists of roughly 380,000 distinct CDR3 sequences, approximately 29% of them appearing once. There are 14 residues in the CDR3. Unmatched junction bases numbered 4, after V lost 1 base and J lost 5 bases. CDR1 and CDR2 from the germline V gene are SGHTA and FQGTGA. This clonotype was seen more than once but under ten times. This chain uses TRBV7-3 with TRBJ1-2, with 7 bases aligning to TRBD1. Specimen: PBMCs or a T cell subset sorted from them (not recorded which). This TCR was sampled from an adult woman who had mild COVID-19 (a few samples of this study predate the infection). Cell type and time point are not known. This CDR3 reads CASSLIGGGYGYTF. As DNA, the CDR3 is TGTGCCAGCAGCTTAATAGGGGGCGGGTATGGCTACACCTTC.